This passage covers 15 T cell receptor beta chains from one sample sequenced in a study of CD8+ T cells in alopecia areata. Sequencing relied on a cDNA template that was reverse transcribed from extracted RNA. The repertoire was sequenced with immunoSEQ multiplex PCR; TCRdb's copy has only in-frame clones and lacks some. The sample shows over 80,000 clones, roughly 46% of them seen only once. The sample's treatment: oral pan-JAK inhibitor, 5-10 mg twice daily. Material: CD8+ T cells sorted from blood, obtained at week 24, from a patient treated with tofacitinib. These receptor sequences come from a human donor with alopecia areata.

The CDR3 region is CASSRLGANEQYF. In DNA form, the CDR3 reads TGCGCCAGCAGCCGTTTAGGGGCTAACGAGCAGTACTTC. V usage is TRBV4-3 and J usage is TRBJ2-7; D is possibly TRBD1 (5 bases). Germline V gene sequence: CDR1 LGHNA, CDR2 YSLEER. V gave up 4 bases and J gave up 5 bases, with 12 bases separating them. The CDR3 runs 13 residues.

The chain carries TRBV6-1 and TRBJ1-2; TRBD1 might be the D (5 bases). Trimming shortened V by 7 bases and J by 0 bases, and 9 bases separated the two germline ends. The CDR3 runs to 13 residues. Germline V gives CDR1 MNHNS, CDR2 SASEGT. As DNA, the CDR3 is TGTGCCAGCACCGGGGCCGCTAACTATGGCTACACCTTC. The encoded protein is CASTGAANYGYTF.

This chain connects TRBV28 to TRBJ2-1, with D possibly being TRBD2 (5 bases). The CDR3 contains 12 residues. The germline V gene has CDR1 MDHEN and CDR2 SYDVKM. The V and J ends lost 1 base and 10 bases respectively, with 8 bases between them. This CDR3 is CASSLLSGEQFF. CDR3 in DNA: TGTGCCAGCAGTTTATTGAGCGGCGAGCAGTTCTTC.

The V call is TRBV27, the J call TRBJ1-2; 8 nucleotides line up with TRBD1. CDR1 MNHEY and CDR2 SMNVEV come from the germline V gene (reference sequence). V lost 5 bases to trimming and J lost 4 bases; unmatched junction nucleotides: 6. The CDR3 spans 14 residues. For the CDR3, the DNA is TGTGCCAGCAGTCCTCGGGGGACAGGCTATGGCTACACCTTC. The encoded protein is CASSPRGTGYGYTF.

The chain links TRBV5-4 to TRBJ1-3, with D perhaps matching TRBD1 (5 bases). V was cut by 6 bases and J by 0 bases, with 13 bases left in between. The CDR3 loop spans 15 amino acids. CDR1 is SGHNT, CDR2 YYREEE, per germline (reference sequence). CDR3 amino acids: CASKRDFSSGNTIYF. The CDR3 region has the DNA TGTGCCAGCAAGCGGGACTTCAGCTCTGGAAACACCATATATTTT.

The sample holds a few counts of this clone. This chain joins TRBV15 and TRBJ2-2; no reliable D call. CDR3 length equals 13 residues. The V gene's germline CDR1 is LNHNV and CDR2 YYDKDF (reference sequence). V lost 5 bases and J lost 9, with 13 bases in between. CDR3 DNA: TGTGCCACCAGCGACCGCCCCGAGAGGGAGCTGTTTTTT. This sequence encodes CATSDRPERELFF.

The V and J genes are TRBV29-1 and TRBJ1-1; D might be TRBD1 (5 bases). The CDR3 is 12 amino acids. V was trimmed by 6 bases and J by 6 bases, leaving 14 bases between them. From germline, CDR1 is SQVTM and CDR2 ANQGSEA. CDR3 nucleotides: TGCAGCGTCGCCGGGGGGGGACCTGAAGCTTTCTTT. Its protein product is CSVAGGGPEAFF.

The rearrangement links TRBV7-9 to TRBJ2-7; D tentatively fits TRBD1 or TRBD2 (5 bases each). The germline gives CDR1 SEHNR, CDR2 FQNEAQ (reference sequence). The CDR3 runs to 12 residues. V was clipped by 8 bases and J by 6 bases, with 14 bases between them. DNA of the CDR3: TGTGCCAGCTGGGACGGAACGAGCGAGCAGTACTTC. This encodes CASWDGTSEQYF.

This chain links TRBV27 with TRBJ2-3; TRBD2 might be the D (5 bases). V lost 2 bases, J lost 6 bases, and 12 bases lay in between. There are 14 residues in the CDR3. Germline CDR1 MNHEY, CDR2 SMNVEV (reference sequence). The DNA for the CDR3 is TGTGCCAGCAGTTTACTAGCTTCACGGGATACGCAGTATTTT. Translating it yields CASSLLASRDTQYF.

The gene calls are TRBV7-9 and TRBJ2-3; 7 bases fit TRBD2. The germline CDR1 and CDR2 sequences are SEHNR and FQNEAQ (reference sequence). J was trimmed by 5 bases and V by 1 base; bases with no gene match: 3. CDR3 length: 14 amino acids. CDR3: CASSLELAGDTQYF. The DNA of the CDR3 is TGTGCCAGCAGCTTAGAATTAGCGGGAGATACGCAGTATTTT. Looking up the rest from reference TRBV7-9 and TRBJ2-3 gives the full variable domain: DTGVSQNPRHKITKRGQNVTFRCDPISEHNRLYWYRQTLGQGPEFLTYFQNEAQLEKSRLLSDRFSAERPKGSFSTLEIQRTEQGDSAMYLCASSLELAGDTQYFGPGTRLTVL.

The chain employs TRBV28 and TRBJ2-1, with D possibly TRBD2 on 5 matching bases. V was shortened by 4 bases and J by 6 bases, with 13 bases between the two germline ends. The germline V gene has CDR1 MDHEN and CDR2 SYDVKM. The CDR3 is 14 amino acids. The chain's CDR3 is CASSYTREGNEQFF. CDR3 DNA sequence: TGTGCCAGCAGTTACACACGGGAAGGCAATGAGCAGTTCTTC.

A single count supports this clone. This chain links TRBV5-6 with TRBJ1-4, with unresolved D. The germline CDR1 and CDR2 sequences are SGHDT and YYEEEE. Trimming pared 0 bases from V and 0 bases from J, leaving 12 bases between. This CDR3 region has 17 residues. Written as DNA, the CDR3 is TGTGCCAGCAGCTTGGTAGGGCAGACTTCAACTAATGAAAAACTGTTTTTT. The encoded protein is CASSLVGQTSTNEKLFF.

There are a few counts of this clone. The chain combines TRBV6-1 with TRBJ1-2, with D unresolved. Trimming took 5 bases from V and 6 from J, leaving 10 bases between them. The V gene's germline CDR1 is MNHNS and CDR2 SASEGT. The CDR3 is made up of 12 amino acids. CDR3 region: CASSLAYNGYTF. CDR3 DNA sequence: TGTGCCAGCAGTCTAGCTTACAATGGCTACACCTTC.

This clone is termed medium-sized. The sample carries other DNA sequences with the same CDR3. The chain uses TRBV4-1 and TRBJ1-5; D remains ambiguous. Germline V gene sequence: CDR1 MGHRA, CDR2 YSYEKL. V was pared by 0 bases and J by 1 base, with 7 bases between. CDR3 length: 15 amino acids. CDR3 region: CASSQEGNSNQPQHF. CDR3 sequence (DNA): TGCGCCAGCAGCCAAGAGGGTAACAGCAATCAGCCCCAGCATTTT.

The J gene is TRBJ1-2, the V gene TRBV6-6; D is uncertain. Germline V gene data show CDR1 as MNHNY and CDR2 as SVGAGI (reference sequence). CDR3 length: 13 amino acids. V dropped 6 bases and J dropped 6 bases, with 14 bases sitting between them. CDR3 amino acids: CASSPSRNHGYTF. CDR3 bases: TGTGCCAGCAGCCCCTCCAGGAACCATGGCTACACCTTC.